The clone carrying this TCR beta chain has at least ten counts. What it binds is not known. MiXCR, applied by TCRdb to the reads, yields one record per CDR3 protein. The sample holds a few hundred thousand distinct CDR3 sequences, about 26% seen once. Trimming left V 4 bases short and J 10 bases short, with 20 bases between. The CDR3 is 15 residues long. The sample originates from a study of T cell repertoires in cytomegalovirus infection. Whole-study context: Both CMV infection and a matching HLA type were indicated by public TCR beta signatures.

Study outcomes and limitations: HLA-C-restricted, CMV-specific TCR beta clonotypes were dominant ex vivo.

V gene TRBV12-3 or TRBV12-4 combines with J gene TRBJ2-1; the D gene is possibly TRBD2 (6 bases). The sample consisted of PBMCs. The receptor comes from a human donor in good health (CMV status not recorded). Some clones in this sample may be carry-over from other donors' samples. CDR3 DNA sequence: TGTGCCAGCAGTTACGGGACTCCAAGGAACAGAGAGCAGTTCTTC. It translates to CASSYGTPRNREQFF.